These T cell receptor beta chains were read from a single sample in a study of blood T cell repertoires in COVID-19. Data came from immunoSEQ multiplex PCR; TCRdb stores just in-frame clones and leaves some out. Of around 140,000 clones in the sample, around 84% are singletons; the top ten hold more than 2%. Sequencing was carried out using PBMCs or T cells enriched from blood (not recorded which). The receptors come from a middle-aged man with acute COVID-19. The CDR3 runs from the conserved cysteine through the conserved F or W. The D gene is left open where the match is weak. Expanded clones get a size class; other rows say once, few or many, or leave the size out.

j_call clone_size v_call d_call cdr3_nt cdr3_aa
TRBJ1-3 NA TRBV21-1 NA TGTGCCAGCAGCAAAAGACAGGGTTTTGGAAACACCATATATTTT CASSKRQGFGNTIYF
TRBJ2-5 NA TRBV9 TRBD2 TGTGCCAGCAGCCAAATCGGGACTAGCGGATCCCAGTACTTC CASSQIGTSGSQYF
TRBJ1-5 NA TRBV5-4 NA TGTGCCAGCAGCTTGGGAGGGGGAAATCAGCCCCAGCATTTT CASSLGGGNQPQHF
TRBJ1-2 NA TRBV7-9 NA TGTGCCAGCAGCTTAGTCCAGGGAGGCTACACCTTC CASSLVQGGYTF
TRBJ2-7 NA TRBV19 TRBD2 TGTGCCAGTAGTACCTCAGCGGGGGGACTCTACGAGCAGTACTTC CASSTSAGGLYEQYF
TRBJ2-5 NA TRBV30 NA TGTGCCTGGAGTGTCAGACAAGAGACCCAGTACTTC CAWSVRQETQYF
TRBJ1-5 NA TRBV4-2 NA TGTGCCAGCAGCCAAGAGCCCCTCAGGGGATTTGGATATCAGCCCCAGCATTTT CASSQEPLRGFGYQPQHF
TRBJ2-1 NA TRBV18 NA TGTGCCAGCTCACTCACCGGCGACGGGAATGAGCAGTTCTTC CASSLTGDGNEQFF
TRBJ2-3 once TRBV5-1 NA TGCGCCAGCAGCCCGCAAGGCCAGGACACAGATACGCAGTATTTT CASSPQGQDTDTQYF
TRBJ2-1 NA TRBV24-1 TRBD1 TGTGCCACCAGTGACCATGGACAGGGAGAGTTCTTC CATSDHGQGEFF
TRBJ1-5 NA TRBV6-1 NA TGTGCCAGCAGTGAAGCTCGGGATCAGCCCCAGCATTTT CASSEARDQPQHF
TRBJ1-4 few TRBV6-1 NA TGTGCCAGCAGTGAAAAATGGACAGCTGCTGAAAAACTGTTTTTT CASSEKWTAAEKLFF
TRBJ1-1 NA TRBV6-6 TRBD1 TGTGCCAGCAGAACACCGGGACAGCCCGGTGGTGAAGCTTTCTTT CASRTPGQPGGEAFF
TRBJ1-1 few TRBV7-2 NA TGTGCCAGCAGCTTAGGTACGGGGGTCAAGTACACTGAAGCTTTCTTT CASSLGTGVKYTEAFF
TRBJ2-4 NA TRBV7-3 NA TGTGCCAGCAGCTTACCCAGGACAGTAGAAGACATTCAGTACTTC CASSLPRTVEDIQYF
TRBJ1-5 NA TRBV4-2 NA TGTGCCAGCAGCTTCACGGCACCGGGGCAGCCCCAGCATTTT CASSFTAPGQPQHF
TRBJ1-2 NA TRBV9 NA TGTGCCAGCAGCGACAATCAAGGGGAGGGCCGGCTCTATGGCTACACCTTC CASSDNQGEGRLYGYTF
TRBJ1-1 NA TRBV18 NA TGTGCCAGCTCACCACCCCCTTCGAACACTGAAGCTTTCTTT CASSPPPSNTEAFF
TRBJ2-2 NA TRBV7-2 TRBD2 TGTGCCAGCAGCTTACGGCGGGGGGGCACCGGGGAGCTGTTTTTT CASSLRRGGTGELFF
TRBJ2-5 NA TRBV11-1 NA TGTGCCAGCAGCTTTACAGTTCAAGAGACCCAGTACTTC CASSFTVQETQYF